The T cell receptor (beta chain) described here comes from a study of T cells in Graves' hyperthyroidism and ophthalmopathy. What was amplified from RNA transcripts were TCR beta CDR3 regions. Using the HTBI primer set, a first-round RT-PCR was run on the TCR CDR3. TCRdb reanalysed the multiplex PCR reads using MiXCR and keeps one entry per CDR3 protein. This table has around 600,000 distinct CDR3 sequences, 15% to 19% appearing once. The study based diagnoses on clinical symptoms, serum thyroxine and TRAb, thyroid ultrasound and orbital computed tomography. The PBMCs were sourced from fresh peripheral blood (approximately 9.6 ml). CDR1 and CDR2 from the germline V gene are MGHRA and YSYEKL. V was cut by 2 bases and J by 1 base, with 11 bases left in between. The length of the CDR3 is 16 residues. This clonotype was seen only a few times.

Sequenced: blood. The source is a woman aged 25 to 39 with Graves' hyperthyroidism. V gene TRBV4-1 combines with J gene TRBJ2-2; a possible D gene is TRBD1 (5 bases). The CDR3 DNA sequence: TGCGCCAGCAGCCAACCCCCAGGGAAGAACACCGGGGAGCTGTTTTTT. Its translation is CASSQPPGKNTGELFF.